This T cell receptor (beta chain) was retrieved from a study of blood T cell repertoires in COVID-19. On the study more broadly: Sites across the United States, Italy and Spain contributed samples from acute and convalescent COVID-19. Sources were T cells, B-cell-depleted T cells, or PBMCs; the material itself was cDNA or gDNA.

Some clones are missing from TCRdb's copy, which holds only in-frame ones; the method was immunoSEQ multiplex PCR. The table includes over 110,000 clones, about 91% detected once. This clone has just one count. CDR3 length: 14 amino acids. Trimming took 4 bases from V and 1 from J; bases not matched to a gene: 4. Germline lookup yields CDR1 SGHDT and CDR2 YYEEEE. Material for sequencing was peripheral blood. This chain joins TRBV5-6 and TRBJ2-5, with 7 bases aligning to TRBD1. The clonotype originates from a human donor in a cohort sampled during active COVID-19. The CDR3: CASSKRTGQETQYF. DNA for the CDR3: TGTGCCAGCAGCAAAAGGACAGGCCAAGAGACCCAGTACTTC. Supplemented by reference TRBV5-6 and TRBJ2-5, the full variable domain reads DAGVTQSPTHLIKTRGQQVTLRCSPKSGHDTVSWYQQALGQGPQFIFQYYEEEERQRGNFPDRFSGHQFPNYSSELNVNALLLGDSALYLCASSKRTGQETQYFGPGTRLLVL.